One sample yielded the 7 T cell receptor beta chains listed below, sequenced in a study of blood T cell repertoires in COVID-19. TCRdb's table, derived via immunoSEQ multiplex PCR, lists solely in-frame clones and lacks some. The sample includes 310,000 or so clones, approximately 85% of them seen just once. The specimen was peripheral blood. Receptor source: a woman aged 50 to 60 with acute or convalescent COVID-19.

This clone was counted between two and nine times. The chain employs TRBV27 and TRBJ1-5, with 8 bases identical to TRBD1. Trimming at V came to 3 bases and at J to 6 bases, leaving 4 bases not matched to a gene. The germline gives CDR1 MNHEY, CDR2 SMNVEV (reference sequence). This CDR3 comprises 14 residues. The chain's CDR3 is CASSLTGEGQPQHF. The CDR3 DNA is TGTGCCAGCAGTTTGACAGGGGAGGGTCAGCCCCAGCATTTT.

The V gene is TRBV5-5, the J gene TRBJ1-1; no firm D call. This CDR3 is 13 amino acids long. Germline values: CDR1 SGHKS, CDR2 YYEKEE (reference sequence). V lost 0 bases to trimming and J lost 4 bases, with 7 bases between them. The CDR3 coding sequence is TGTGCCAGCAGCTTGGGAACAGCCACTGAAGCTTTCTTT. Residues: CASSLGTATEAFF.

The table lists this clone with a count of one. V usage is TRBV7-9 and J usage is TRBJ2-7; no reliable D call. The V gene's germline CDR1 is SEHNR and CDR2 FQNEAQ (reference sequence). The CDR3 has 14 amino acids. V was cut by 3 bases and J by 0 bases, with 9 bases left in between. CDR3 in amino acids: CASSFSFSSYEQYF. CDR3 DNA: TGTGCCAGCAGCTTTTCTTTCTCCTCCTACGAGCAGTACTTC.

The gene calls are TRBV7-9 and TRBJ1-5; TRBD1 might be the D (5 bases). Germline values: CDR1 SEHNR, CDR2 FQNEAQ (reference sequence). This CDR3 has 17 residues. Trimming cost V 4 bases and J 0 bases, with 16 bases left between them. The CDR3 sequence: CASSSPTTEYSNQPQHF. The CDR3, as DNA: TGTGCCAGCAGCTCACCTACGACAGAGTATAGCAATCAGCCCCAGCATTTT.

V and J are TRBV30 and TRBJ1-6; no definite D call. Trimming left V 3 bases short and J 0 bases short, with 12 bases between. CDR3 length: 16 residues. Per germline, CDR1 GTSNPN and CDR2 SVGIG (reference sequence). Here the CDR3 reads CAWSWEGSSYNSPLHF. The CDR3 coding sequence is TGTGCCTGGAGCTGGGAGGGTTCCTCCTATAATTCACCCCTCCACTTT.

This rearrangement joins TRBV5-6 to TRBJ2-3; 8 bases line up with TRBD2. Per the germline V gene, CDR1 is SGHDT and CDR2 is YYEEEE. The trim removed 4 bases at V and 2 bases at J, leaving 9 bases unmatched. This CDR3 contains 16 residues. CDR3 sequence reads: CASSPPTSGATDTQYF. The CDR3 nucleotides read TGTGCCAGCAGCCCACCTACTAGCGGAGCCACAGATACGCAGTATTTT.

J is TRBJ1-2 and V is TRBV7-9, with TRBD1 identical over 7 bases. Germline V gene data show CDR1 as SEHNR and CDR2 as FQNEAQ (reference sequence). This CDR3 is built from 14 residues. V trimming: 0 bases; J trimming: 4 bases; junction bases outside the gene matches: 2. CDR3 sequence: CASSLATGSYGYTF. CDR3 DNA: TGTGCCAGCAGCTTAGCGACAGGGAGCTATGGCTACACCTTC.